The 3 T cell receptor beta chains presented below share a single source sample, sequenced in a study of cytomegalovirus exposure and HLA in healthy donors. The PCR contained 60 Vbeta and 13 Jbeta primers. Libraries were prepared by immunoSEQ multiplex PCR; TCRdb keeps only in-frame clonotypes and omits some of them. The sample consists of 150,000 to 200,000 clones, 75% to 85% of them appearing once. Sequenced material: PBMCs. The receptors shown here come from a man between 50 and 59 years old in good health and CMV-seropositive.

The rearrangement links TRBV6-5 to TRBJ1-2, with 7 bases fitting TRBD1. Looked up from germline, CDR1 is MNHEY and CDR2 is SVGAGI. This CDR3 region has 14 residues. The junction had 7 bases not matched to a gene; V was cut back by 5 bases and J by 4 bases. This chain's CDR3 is CASSPGQAFYGYTF. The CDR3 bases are TGTGCCAGCAGTCCTGGACAGGCCTTCTATGGCTACACCTTC.

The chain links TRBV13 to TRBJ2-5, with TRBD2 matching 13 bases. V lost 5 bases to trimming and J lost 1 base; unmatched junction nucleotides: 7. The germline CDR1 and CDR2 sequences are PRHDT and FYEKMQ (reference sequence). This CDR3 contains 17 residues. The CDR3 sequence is CASSGGLAGTIQETQYF. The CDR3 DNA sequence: TGTGCCAGCAGCGGGGGACTAGCGGGAACCATCCAAGAGACCCAGTACTTC.

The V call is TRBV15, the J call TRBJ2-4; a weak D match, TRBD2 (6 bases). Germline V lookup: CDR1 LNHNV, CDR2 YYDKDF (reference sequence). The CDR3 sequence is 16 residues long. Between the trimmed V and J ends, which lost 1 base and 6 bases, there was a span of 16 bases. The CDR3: CATSRVRLEIINIQYF. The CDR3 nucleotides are TGTGCCACCAGCAGAGTGAGACTAGAGATAATAAACATTCAGTACTTC.